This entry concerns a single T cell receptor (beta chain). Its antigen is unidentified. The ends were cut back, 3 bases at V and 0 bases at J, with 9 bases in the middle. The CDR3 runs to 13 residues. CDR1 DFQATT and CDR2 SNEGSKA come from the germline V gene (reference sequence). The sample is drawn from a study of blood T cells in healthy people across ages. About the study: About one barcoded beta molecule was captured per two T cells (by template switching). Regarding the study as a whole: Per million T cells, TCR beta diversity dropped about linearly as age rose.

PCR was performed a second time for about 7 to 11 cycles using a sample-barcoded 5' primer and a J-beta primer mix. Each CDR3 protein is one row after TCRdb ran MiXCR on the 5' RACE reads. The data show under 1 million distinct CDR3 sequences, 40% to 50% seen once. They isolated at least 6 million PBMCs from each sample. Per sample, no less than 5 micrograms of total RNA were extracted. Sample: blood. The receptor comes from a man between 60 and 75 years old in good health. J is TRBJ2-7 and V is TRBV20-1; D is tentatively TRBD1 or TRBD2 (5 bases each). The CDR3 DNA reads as TGCAGTGCTAGTCCGGGGACCTCCTACGAGCAGTACTTC. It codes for CSASPGTSYEQYF.